This section outlines one T cell receptor (beta chain) sequence together with its context. It has no known antigen specificity. No quality values exist for individual bases; no much larger clone is one base distant. Library method: the immunoSEQ multiplex PCR assay. TCRdb retrieved this table from immuneACCESS and kept in-frame rearrangements only. Not all clones are present; in checked studies, unresolved V genes account for under half, and no reason is known for the remainder. The sample table lists tens of thousands of clones, around 92% of them with a count of one. The ten largest make up approximately 0.67% of the sample. These data belong to a study of T cell changes during pregnancy in multiple sclerosis (dated by TCRdb to the late 2010s). In terms of the full investigation: The study examined how the T cell repertoire changed over the course of pregnancy in women with multiple sclerosis.

Reading from cysteine to phenylalanine, the CDR3 counts 15 amino acids. Just CDR3 DNA is preserved here, 45 bases in frame from base 1. V trim: 3 bases; J trim: 6 bases; unmatched bases: 7. Via the germline V gene, CDR1 is MNHEY and CDR2 SVGAGI. The sequence came from a female donor with multiple sclerosis, enrolled in a pregnancy study. The specimen was CD4+ T cells from peripheral blood mononuclear cells, collected in the third trimester of pregnancy. This chain joins TRBV6-5 to TRBJ1-4, and 7 junctional nucleotides match TRBD1. The nucleotide sequence reads as follows: TGTGCCAGCAGTTATTCGACAGGGTCGGATGAAAAACTGTTTTTT. It is translated as CASSYSTGSDEKLFF.